This record concerns one T cell receptor (beta chain) sequence. Germline CDR1 reads SNHLY; CDR2 reads FYNNEI. Trimming cost V 6 bases and J 5 bases, with 7 bases left between them. CDR3 length: 11 amino acids. This sample is drawn from a study of shared clonotypes between healthy human individuals. An assay was performed, and its level was deep. The sorted-subset replicate PCRs were given approximately 190 ng DNA, which is about 29,000 T cell genomes. In the authors' workflow: Filtering differed because ImmunoSEQ produced junction-only sequences that carried no quality scores. The data were produced by immunoSEQ multiplex PCR, yet TCRdb's version contains in-frame clones alone and is incomplete. Clonal size and the V and J genes are those of that table, whereas D and trimming came from the DNA. The sample has some 2,000,000 clones, around 95% seen once.

This clonotype was obtained from a man aged 18 to 29 in good health. The chain links TRBV2 to TRBJ2-5; the D is unclear. The specimen was naive CD4+ T cells sorted from blood. The sample's subset: CD45RA+ positively selected. CDR3 amino acids: CASRGVETQYF. The CDR3 region has the DNA TGTGCCAGCAGGGGTGTTGAGACCCAGTACTTC.